The 18 T cell receptor beta chains in this list originate from one sample, sequenced in a study of blood T cell repertoires in COVID-19 (dated by TCRdb to 2020 to 2021). Libraries were built with the immunoSEQ multiplex PCR assay. TCRdb took this table from immuneACCESS and kept in-frame rearrangements with V and J called. Such tables lack part of the clones; where checked against another copy, unresolved V genes explain under half of the gap, and the rest is unexplained. Recorded for this sample are about 180,000 clones; roughly 86% of them occurred a single time. Jointly, the top ten make up 1.5% to 2% of the sample. Input material: peripheral blood. The origin of the receptors is a woman aged 50 to 65 with acute or convalescent COVID-19.

This clone was seen only a few times. V and J are TRBV21-1 and TRBJ1-2. TRBV21-1 is a pseudogene locus. The CDR3 sequence is 13 residues long. CDR3 DNA: TGTGCCAGCAGCCCCCTATGTCGTTTTGGCTACACCTTC. Translating it yields CASSPLCRFGYTF.

The chain recombines TRBV9 with TRBJ2-4; TRBD2 matches 7 bases. V lost 0 bases, J lost 0 bases, and 6 bases stayed unmatched. Germline values: CDR1 SGDLS, CDR2 YYNGEE. This CDR3 contains 17 residues. The CDR3 sequence is CASSVGSGGKAKNIQYF. The CDR3 DNA reads TGTGCCAGCAGCGTAGGGTCGGGGGGAAAAGCCAAAAACATTCAGTACTTC.

The chain uses TRBV4-1 and TRBJ1-2; TRBD1 aligns across 10 bases. Germline CDR1 MGHRA, CDR2 YSYEKL. The CDR3 is 14 residues long. V trimming: 6 bases; J trimming: 8 bases; junction bases outside the gene matches: 9. The CDR3: CASRLDRGLWGYTF. Written as DNA, the CDR3 is TGCGCCAGCAGATTAGACAGGGGGCTTTGGGGCTACACCTTC.

The CDR3 DNA is TGTGCCAGCAGCCACAGGGAGTCCCCTGGAAACACCATATATTTT. Amino acid sequence: CASSHRESPGNTIYF. This sequence joins TRBV11-2 and TRBJ1-3; tentative D call: TRBD1 (6 bases). Germline V gene lookup returns CDR1 SGHAT and CDR2 FQNNGV. The CDR3 has 15 residues. Trimming removed 5 bases at V and 2 bases at J, with 13 bases between.

This sequence joins TRBV3-1 (or the pseudogene TRBV3-2) and TRBJ2-7, with D tentatively TRBD2 (6 bases). Germline assignment: CDR1 LGHDT and CDR2 YNNKEL (reference sequence). V was pared by 11 bases and J by 4 bases, with 21 bases between. The CDR3 consists of 14 residues. CDR3 in DNA: TGTGCCGGGCCCCAAAGGGCGGGGCTTTACGAGCAGTACTTC. It yields the protein CAGPQRAGLYEQYF.

The J gene is TRBJ2-1, the V gene TRBV11-3; 10 bases map to TRBD2. J was trimmed by 7 bases and V by 1 base; bases with no gene match: 10. CDR3 length equals 17 residues. Germline-derived CDR1 and CDR2 are SGHNT and YENEEA. Written as DNA, the CDR3 is TGTGCCAGCAGCTTAGGTGTGGCTAGCGGGAGTGGGAATGAGCAGTTCTTC. Translating it yields CASSLGVASGSGNEQFF.

The J gene is TRBJ2-7, the V gene TRBV7-6, with 11 nucleotides matching TRBD2. CDR1 and CDR2 from the germline V gene are SGHVS and FNYEAQ. The CDR3 consists of 19 residues. V was clipped by 1 base and J by 2 bases; unmatched bases: 13. This CDR3 is CASSLEASGRYGTTYEQYF. CDR3 bases: TGTGCCAGCAGCTTAGAGGCTAGCGGGAGGTACGGGACGACCTACGAGCAGTACTTC. The full variable domain, rest sourced from reference TRBV7-6 and TRBJ2-7, is GAGVSQSPRYKVTKRGQDVALRCDPISGHVSLYWYRQALGQGPEFLTYFNYEAQQDKSGLPNDRFSAERPEGSISTLTIQRTEQRDSAMYRCASSLEASGRYGTTYEQYFGPGTRLTVT.

This clone was seen only a few times. This chain uses TRBV19 with TRBJ1-2, with TRBD1 identical over 9 bases. Trimming at V came to 2 bases and at J to 13 bases, leaving 11 bases not matched to a gene. Germline CDR1 reads LNHDA; CDR2 reads SQIVND (reference sequence). CDR3 length: 14 residues. The CDR3 sequence: CASSIPSGTGKLTF. The CDR3 nucleotides read TGTGCCAGTAGTATACCCTCCGGGACAGGGAAACTCACCTTC.

The chain employs TRBV24-1 and TRBJ2-5; the match to TRBD1 covers 7 bases. The germline V gene has CDR1 KGHDR and CDR2 SFDVKD. Trimming at V came to 3 bases and at J to 6 bases, leaving 6 bases not matched to a gene. This CDR3 spans 14 amino acids. The CDR3 is CATSDGDSGKTQYF. The CDR3 bases are TGTGCCACCAGTGATGGGGACAGCGGTAAGACCCAGTACTTC.

The rearrangement links TRBV6-6 to TRBJ2-7; 9 positions match TRBD1. The CDR3 has 15 amino acids. The V segment lost 3 bases and the J segment 6 bases; nucleotides outside the gene matches: 9. From germline, CDR1 is MNHNY and CDR2 SVGAGI (reference sequence). In nucleotides, the CDR3 is TGTGCCAGCAGTTATCCTCCGGGACAGGGTGGCGAGCAGTACTTC. Its translation is CASSYPPGQGGEQYF.

This clone appeared a few times. The chain carries TRBV5-1 and TRBJ2-2, with 10 nucleotides matching TRBD2. This CDR3 region has 16 residues. Germline CDR1 and CDR2: SGHRS and YFSETQ. V shed 3 bases and J 3 bases; nucleotides not matched to a gene: 5. As DNA, the CDR3 is TGCGCCAGCAGCTGGCGGACTAGCGGACACACCGGGGAGCTGTTTTTT. It specifies CASSWRTSGHTGELFF.

This clone has only one observation. The V and J genes are TRBV7-3 and TRBJ2-7, with D perhaps matching TRBD2 (5 bases). The CDR3 is made up of 14 amino acids. Trimming shortened V by 5 bases and J by 7 bases, and 18 bases separated the two germline ends. The germline V gene has CDR1 SGHTA and CDR2 FQGTGA. The CDR3 region is CASSLLAVGGEQYF. CDR3 in DNA: TGTGCCAGCAGCCTTCTGGCGGTTGGAGGTGAGCAGTACTTC.

The table lists this clone with many counts. CDR3 loop: CASSQLGGDNYNEQFF. Here the CDR3 DNA reads TGTGCCAGCAGCCAATTGGGAGGAGATAATTACAATGAGCAGTTCTTC. The genes are TRBV14 and TRBJ2-1; D may be TRBD2 (6 bases). Germline CDR1 SGHDN, CDR2 FVKESK. V was cut by 2 bases and J by 4 bases, with 15 bases left in between. The length of the CDR3 is 16 residues.

V and J are TRBV10-3 and TRBJ2-7; TRBD2 aligns across 8 bases. Germline V gene lookup returns CDR1 ENHRY and CDR2 SYGVKD. CDR3 length: 15 amino acids. The ends lost 6 bases at V and 3 bases at J; junction bases unmatched: 10. CDR3 nucleotide sequence: TGTGCCATCAGGGCCTTTGCGGGAGGCAGCTACGAGCAGTACTTC. Amino acid sequence: CAIRAFAGGSYEQYF.

The chain couples TRBV6-6 to TRBJ2-7; tentatively, D is TRBD1 (6 bases). The ends were cut back, 5 bases at V and 5 bases at J, with 19 bases in the middle. The germline V gene has CDR1 MNHNY and CDR2 SVGAGI (reference sequence). This CDR3 spans 15 amino acids. Written as DNA, the CDR3 is TGTGCCAGCAGTGCTCAACAGGGCCCTTTCGACGAGCAGTACTTC. Translation gives CASSAQQGPFDEQYF.

The chain couples TRBV5-1 to TRBJ2-5; 10 bases align to TRBD2. CDR3 size: 16 residues. CDR1 and CDR2 (germline): SGHRS, YFSETQ. The V and J ends lost 3 bases and 5 bases, in that order; junction bases with no gene match: 10. CDR3 nucleotides: TGCGCCAGCAGCTGGGCTAGCGGGGGCTTTTTGGAGACCCAGTACTTC. Amino acids: CASSWASGGFLETQYF.

This clone was detected a few times. The chain carries TRBV19 and TRBJ2-6; 7 bases are shared with TRBD1. The CDR3 sequence is 15 residues long. Per germline, CDR1 LNHDA and CDR2 SQIVND (reference sequence). With 7 bases clipped from V and 3 bases from J, the junction kept 6 bases outside the gene matches. CDR3 in amino acids: CASKRQGFGANVLTF. The CDR3, as DNA: TGTGCCAGTAAGAGACAGGGTTTTGGGGCCAACGTCCTGACTTTC.

The rearrangement joins TRBV6-6 to TRBJ2-3; D call uncertain. The CDR3 is 14 amino acids. The V end lost 4 bases, the J end lost 2 bases, and 10 bases lay between the germline ends. Germline V gene lookup returns CDR1 MNHNY and CDR2 SVGAGI (reference sequence). The CDR3 DNA sequence: TGTGCCAGCAGTTTCCTCCTTCTCACAGATACGCAGTATTTT. It translates to CASSFLLLTDTQYF.